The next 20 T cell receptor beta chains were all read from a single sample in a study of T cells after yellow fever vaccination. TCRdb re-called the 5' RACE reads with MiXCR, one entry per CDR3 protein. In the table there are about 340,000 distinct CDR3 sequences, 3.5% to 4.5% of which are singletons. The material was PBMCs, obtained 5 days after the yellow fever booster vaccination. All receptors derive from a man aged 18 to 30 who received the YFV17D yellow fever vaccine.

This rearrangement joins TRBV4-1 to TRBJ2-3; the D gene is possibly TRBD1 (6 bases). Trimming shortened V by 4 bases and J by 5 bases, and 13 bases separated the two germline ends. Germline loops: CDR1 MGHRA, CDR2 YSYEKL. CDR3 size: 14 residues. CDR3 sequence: CASSLLRTVDTQYF. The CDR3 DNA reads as TGCGCCAGCAGCCTCCTCCGGACAGTAGATACGCAGTATTTT.

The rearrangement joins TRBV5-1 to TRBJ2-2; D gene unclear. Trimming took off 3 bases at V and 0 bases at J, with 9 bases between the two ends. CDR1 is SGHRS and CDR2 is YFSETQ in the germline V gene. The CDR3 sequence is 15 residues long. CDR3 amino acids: CASSSYRTNTGELFF. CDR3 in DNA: TGCGCCAGCAGCTCTTACAGAACGAACACCGGGGAGCTGTTTTTT.

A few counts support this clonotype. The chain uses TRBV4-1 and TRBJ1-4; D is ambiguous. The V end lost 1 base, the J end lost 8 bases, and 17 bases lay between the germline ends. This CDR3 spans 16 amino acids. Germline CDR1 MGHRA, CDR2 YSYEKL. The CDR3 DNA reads TGCGCCAGCAGCCAAGTTGGGCGGGTCAAGTGGGAAAAACTGTTTTTT. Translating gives CASSQVGRVKWEKLFF.

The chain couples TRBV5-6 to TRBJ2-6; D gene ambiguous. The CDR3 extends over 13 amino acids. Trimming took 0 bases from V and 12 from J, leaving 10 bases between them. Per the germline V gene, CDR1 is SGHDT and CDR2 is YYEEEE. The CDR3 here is CASSLAPVPVLTF. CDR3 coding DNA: TGTGCCAGCAGCTTGGCTCCTGTACCCGTCCTGACTTTC.

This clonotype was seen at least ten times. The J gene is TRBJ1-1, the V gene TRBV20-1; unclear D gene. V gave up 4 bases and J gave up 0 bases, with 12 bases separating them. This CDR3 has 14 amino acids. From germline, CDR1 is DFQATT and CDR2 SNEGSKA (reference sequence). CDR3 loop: CSATQDSLNTEAFF. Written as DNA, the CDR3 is TGCAGTGCTACGCAGGATTCCCTGAACACTGAAGCTTTCTTT.

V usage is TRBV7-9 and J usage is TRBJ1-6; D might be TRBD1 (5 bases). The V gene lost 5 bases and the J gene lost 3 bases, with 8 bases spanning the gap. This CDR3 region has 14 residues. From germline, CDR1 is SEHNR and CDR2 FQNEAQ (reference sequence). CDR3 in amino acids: CASSPGLYNSPLHF. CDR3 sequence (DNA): TGTGCCAGCAGCCCGGGACTCTATAATTCACCCCTCCACTTT. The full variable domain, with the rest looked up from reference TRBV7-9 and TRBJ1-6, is DTGVSQNPRHKITKRGQNVTFRCDPISEHNRLYWYRQTLGQGPEFLTYFQNEAQLEKSRLLSDRFSAERPKGSFSTLEIQRTEQGDSAMYLCASSPGLYNSPLHFGNGTRLTVT.

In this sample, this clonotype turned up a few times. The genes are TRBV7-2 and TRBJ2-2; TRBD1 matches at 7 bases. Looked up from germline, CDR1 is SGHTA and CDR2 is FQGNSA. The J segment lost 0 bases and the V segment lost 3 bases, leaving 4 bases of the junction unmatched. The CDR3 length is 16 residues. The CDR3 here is CASSFTGTANTGELFF. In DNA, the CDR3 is TGTGCCAGCAGCTTTACCGGGACAGCGAACACCGGGGAGCTGTTTTTT.

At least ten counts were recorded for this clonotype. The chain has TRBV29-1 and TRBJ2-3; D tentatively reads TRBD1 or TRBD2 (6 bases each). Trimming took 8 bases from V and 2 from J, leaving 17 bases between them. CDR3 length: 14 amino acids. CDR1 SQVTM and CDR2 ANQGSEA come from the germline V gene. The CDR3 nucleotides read TGCAGCCTCCGCGGGGCAGGGGTCACAGATACGCAGTATTTT. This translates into CSLRGAGVTDTQYF.

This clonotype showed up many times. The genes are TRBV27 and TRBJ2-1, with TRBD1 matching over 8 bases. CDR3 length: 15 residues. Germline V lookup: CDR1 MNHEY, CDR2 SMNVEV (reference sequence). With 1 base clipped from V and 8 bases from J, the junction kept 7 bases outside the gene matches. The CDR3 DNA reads TGTGCCAGCAGTTTATTAGGCGACAGGGGCCATGAGCAGTTCTTC. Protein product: CASSLLGDRGHEQFF.

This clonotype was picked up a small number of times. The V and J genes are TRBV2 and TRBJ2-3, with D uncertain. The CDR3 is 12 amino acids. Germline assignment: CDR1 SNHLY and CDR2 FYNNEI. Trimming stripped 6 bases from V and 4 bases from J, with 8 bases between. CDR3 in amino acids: CASRPTADTQYF. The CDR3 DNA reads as TGTGCCAGCAGGCCCACGGCAGATACGCAGTATTTT.

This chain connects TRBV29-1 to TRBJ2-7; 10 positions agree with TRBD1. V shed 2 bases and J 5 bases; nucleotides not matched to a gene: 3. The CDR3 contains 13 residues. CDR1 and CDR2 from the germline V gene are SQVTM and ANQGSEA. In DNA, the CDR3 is TGCAGCGTTGAAATAGGACAGGGGGACGAGCAGTACTTC. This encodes CSVEIGQGDEQYF.

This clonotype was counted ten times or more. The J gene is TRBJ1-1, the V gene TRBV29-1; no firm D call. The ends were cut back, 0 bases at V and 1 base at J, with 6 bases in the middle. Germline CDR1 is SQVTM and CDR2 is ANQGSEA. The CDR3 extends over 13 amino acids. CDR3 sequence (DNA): TGCAGCGTTGAAGATCGGGGGAACACTGAAGCTTTCTTT. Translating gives CSVEDRGNTEAFF. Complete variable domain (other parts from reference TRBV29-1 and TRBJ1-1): SAVISQKPSRDICQRGTSLTIQCQVDSQVTMMFWYRQQPGQSLTLIATANQGSEATYESGFVIDKFPISRPNLTFSTLTVSNMSPEDSSIYLCSVEDRGNTEAFFGQGTRLTVV.

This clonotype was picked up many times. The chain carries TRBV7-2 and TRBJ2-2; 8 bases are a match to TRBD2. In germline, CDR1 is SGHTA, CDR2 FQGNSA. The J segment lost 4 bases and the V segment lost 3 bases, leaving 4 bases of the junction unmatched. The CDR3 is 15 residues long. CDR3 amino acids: CASSFSGGGTGELFF. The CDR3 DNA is TGTGCCAGCAGCTTCAGCGGGGGCGGCACCGGGGAGCTGTTTTTT.

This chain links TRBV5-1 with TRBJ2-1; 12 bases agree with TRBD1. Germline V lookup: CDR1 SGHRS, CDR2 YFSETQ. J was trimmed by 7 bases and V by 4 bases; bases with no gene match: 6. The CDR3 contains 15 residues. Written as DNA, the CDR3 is TGCGCCAGCAGCACCGGGACAGGGGGCCTGAATGAGCAGTTCTTC. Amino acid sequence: CASSTGTGGLNEQFF.

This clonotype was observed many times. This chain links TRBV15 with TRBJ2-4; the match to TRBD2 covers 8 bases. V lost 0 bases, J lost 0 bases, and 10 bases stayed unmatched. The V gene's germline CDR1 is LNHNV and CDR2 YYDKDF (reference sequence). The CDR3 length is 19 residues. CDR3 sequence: CATSREIGGVILAKNIQYF. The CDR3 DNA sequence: TGTGCCACCAGCAGAGAAATCGGGGGGGTCATTCTAGCCAAAAACATTCAGTACTTC.

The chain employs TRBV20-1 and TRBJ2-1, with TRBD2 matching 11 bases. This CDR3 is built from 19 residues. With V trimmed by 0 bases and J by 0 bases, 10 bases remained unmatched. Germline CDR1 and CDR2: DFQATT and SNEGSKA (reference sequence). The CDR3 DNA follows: TGCAGTGCTAGAGATCGTGCACTAGCGGGGGTCAGCTCCTACAATGAGCAGTTCTTC. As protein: CSARDRALAGVSSYNEQFF.

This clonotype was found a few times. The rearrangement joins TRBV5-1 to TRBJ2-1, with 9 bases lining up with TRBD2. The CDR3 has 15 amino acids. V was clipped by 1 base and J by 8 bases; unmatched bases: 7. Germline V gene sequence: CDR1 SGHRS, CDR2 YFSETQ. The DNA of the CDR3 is TGCGCCAGCAGCTTGTCGGCGGGGGGGCCCGATGAGCAGTTCTTC. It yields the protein CASSLSAGGPDEQFF.

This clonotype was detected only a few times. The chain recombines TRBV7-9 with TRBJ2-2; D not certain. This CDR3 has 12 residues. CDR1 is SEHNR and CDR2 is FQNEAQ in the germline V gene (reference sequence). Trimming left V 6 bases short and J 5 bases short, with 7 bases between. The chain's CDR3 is CASRLGTGELFF. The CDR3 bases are TGTGCCAGCAGATTGGGAACCGGGGAGCTGTTTTTT.

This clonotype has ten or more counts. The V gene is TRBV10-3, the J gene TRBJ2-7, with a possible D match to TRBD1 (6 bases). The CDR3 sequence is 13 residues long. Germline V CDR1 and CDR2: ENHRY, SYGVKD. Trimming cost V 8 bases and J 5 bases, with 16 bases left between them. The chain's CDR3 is CAISRGGVDEQYF. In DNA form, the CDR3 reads TGTGCCATCTCCCGTGGGGGCGTCGACGAGCAGTACTTC.

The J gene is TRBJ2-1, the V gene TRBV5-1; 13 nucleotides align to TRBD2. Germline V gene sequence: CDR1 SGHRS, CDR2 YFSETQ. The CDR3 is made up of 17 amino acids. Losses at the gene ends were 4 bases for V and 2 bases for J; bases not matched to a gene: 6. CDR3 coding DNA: TGCGCCAGCAGCCTACTAGGACTAGCGGGGGCCTACAATGAGCAGTTCTTC. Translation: CASSLLGLAGAYNEQFF.